Following are 16 T cell receptor beta chains from one sample sequenced in a study of regulatory T cells in long-lasting Graves disease. In building TCR beta libraries, iRepertoire HTBI primers were used together with Arm-PCR of CDR3 regions. From the multiplex PCR reads, TCRdb called clonotypes with MiXCR, one entry per CDR3 protein. This sample has 400,000 to 500,000 distinct CDR3 sequences; around a fifth occur once, and the top ten carry around 13%. Documented time point: persistent/refractory GD, antithyroid drugs over 5 years with positive TRAb. Isolated PBMC RNA provided the starting material for the TCR library. The material was peripheral blood mononuclear cells (PBMCs), obtained when the disease was refractory, from a patient treated with antithyroid drugs. These receptors all stem from a female donor with Graves disease.

In its sample, this clonotype was seen many times. The V and J genes are TRBV12-3 or TRBV12-4 and TRBJ1-4; unclear D gene. V was pared by 6 bases and J by 5 bases, with 13 bases between. This CDR3 is built from 14 residues. CDR3 DNA: TGTGCCAGCAGGGAGCGGACGGGGAATGAAAAACTGTTTTTT. It yields the protein CASRERTGNEKLFF.

This chain links TRBV6-5 with TRBJ2-2; 7 bases fit TRBD1. In germline, CDR1 is MNHEY, CDR2 SVGAGI. Losses at the gene ends were 4 bases for V and 0 bases for J; bases not matched to a gene: 5. The CDR3 extends over 16 amino acids. The DNA for the CDR3 is TGTGCCAGCAGTTTTGAGGGACAGTCGAACACCGGGGAGCTGTTTTTT. This translates into CASSFEGQSNTGELFF.

This clonotype was counted ten times or more. The genes are TRBV7-2 and TRBJ1-5; TRBD1 might be the D (5 bases). Trimming shortened V by 3 bases and J by 6 bases, and 9 bases separated the two germline ends. From germline, CDR1 is SGHTA and CDR2 FQGNSA. The CDR3 runs 13 residues. The CDR3 bases are TGTGCCAGCAGCTTCCGCCAGGGTCAGCCCCAGCATTTT. Residues: CASSFRQGQPQHF.

The table lists this clonotype with a few counts. The V and J genes are TRBV19 and TRBJ1-5; TRBD1 matches 9 bases. The CDR3 has 17 residues. CDR1 LNHDA and CDR2 SQIVND come from the germline V gene (reference sequence). V trimming: 1 base; J trimming: 7 bases; junction bases outside the gene matches: 11. The DNA for the CDR3 is TGTGCCAGTAGTATAGGTTACAGGGGGCGCCCCGAGCAGCCCCAGCATTTT. Amino acid sequence: CASSIGYRGRPEQPQHF.

This clonotype occurred many times. J is TRBJ2-7 and V is TRBV27, with TRBD1 matching over 9 bases. The germline V gene has CDR1 MNHEY and CDR2 SMNVEV (reference sequence). The J segment lost 3 bases and the V segment lost 5 bases, leaving 8 bases of the junction unmatched. The CDR3 loop spans 15 amino acids. The CDR3 DNA sequence: TGTGCCAGCAGTCCCTACGGGACAGGGTACTACGAGCAGTACTTC. Amino acids: CASSPYGTGYYEQYF.

This clonotype was seen a few times. V is TRBV27 and J is TRBJ1-1; maybe TRBD1 (6 bases). Deletions cut 9 bases from V and 6 bases from J, with 29 bases between. CDR3 size: 17 residues. Germline assignment: CDR1 MNHEY and CDR2 SMNVEV (reference sequence). The CDR3 region has the DNA TGTGCCAGTAGGACCGCCTTTCGGGGGCCAGAACGGGCTGAAGCTTTCTTT. Translated: CASRTAFRGPERAEAFF.

There are a few counts of this clonotype. This chain uses TRBV12-3 or TRBV12-4 with TRBJ2-1, with D possibly TRBD2 on 5 matching bases. V lost 6 bases, J lost 3 bases, and 12 bases lay in between. The length of the CDR3 is 14 residues. This chain's CDR3 is CASSQDEGYNEQFF. Here the CDR3 DNA reads TGTGCCAGCAGCCAAGATGAGGGCTACAATGAGCAGTTCTTC.

The V call is TRBV7-8, the J call TRBJ2-3; TRBD1 agrees at 7 bases. CDR1 SGHVS and CDR2 FQNEAQ come from the germline V gene. V was pared by 6 bases and J by 4 bases, with 7 bases of the junction left unmatched. CDR3 size: 14 residues. This CDR3 reads CASSFRGPADTQYF. CDR3 DNA sequence: TGTGCCAGCAGTTTTAGGGGGCCAGCAGATACGCAGTATTTT.

This clonotype has only a few counts. This chain connects TRBV9 to TRBJ2-2; 11 positions match TRBD2. Germline CDR1 reads SGDLS; CDR2 reads YYNGEE. This CDR3 has 17 amino acids. With 4 bases clipped from V and 2 bases from J, the junction kept 7 bases outside the gene matches. CDR3 sequence: CASSPRTSGGNTGELFF. CDR3 bases: TGTGCCAGCAGCCCCCGAACTAGCGGGGGTAACACCGGGGAGCTGTTTTTT.

This clonotype was detected ten times or more. The chain couples TRBV28 to TRBJ1-1; no clear D gene. The germline V and J ends were trimmed by 6 bases and 4 bases, with 12 bases remaining between them. CDR3 size: 13 residues. CDR1 MDHEN and CDR2 SYDVKM come from the germline V gene. Written as DNA, the CDR3 is TGTGCCAGCAGCTTAGGGCGGGCCACTGAAGCTTTCTTT. The encoded protein is CASSLGRATEAFF.

This rearrangement joins TRBV9 to TRBJ2-7; D not certain. Germline V gives CDR1 SGDLS, CDR2 YYNGEE. This CDR3 has 16 residues. Between the trimmed V and J ends, which lost 2 bases and 2 bases, there was a span of 17 bases. CDR3 nucleotide sequence: TGTGCCAGCAGCGTTCGCTCGGTGGTCCCCACCTACGAGCAGTACTTC. It is translated as CASSVRSVVPTYEQYF.

The chain combines TRBV12-3 or TRBV12-4 with TRBJ2-7, with 11 bases matching TRBD2. Trimming cost V 6 bases and J 2 bases; bases outside gene matches: 9. This CDR3 contains 16 residues. The CDR3 is CASRLALAGGAYEQYF. Written as DNA, the CDR3 is TGTGCCAGCAGACTCGCCCTAGCGGGAGGAGCCTACGAGCAGTACTTC.

This clonotype occurred many times. The chain links TRBV28 to TRBJ1-2, with TRBD1 matching over 7 bases. The CDR3 has 16 amino acids. Germline-derived CDR1 and CDR2 are MDHEN and SYDVKM. Losses at the gene ends were 7 bases for V and 4 bases for J; bases not matched to a gene: 15. Here the CDR3 reads CASILQLLTGLYGYTF. As DNA, the CDR3 is TGTGCCAGCATCCTTCAACTACTGACAGGGCTCTATGGCTACACCTTC.

This clonotype came up a few times. The V gene is TRBV6-1, the J gene TRBJ2-1; TRBD1 matches 7 bases. The length of the CDR3 is 14 residues. Germline lookup yields CDR1 MNHNS and CDR2 SASEGT. The ends lost 8 bases at V and 9 bases at J; junction bases unmatched: 13. CDR3 in amino acids: CASRRPTGRGEQFF. The CDR3 DNA follows: TGTGCCAGCCGCCGACCGACAGGGAGAGGTGAGCAGTTCTTC.

This clonotype was seen ten or more times. CDR3 sequence reads: CASSEGTVRYQETQYF. The CDR3 nucleotides are TGTGCCAGCAGTGAAGGGACAGTCCGGTACCAAGAGACCCAGTACTTC. The chain is built from TRBV2 and TRBJ2-5, with a tentative D call TRBD1 (6 bases). This CDR3 comprises 16 residues. The V gene lost 1 base and the J gene lost 0 bases, with 12 bases spanning the gap. Germline V gene sequence: CDR1 SNHLY, CDR2 FYNNEI.

This clonotype was seen just once. A single base separates this from a much larger clone, so it may be a read error. The rearrangement links TRBV6-2 or TRBV6-3 to TRBJ2-7; D assignment may be TRBD1 or TRBD2 (6 bases each). The CDR3 is 14 amino acids. Germline V gene sequence: CDR1 MNHEY, CDR2 SVGEGT. V was cut by 10 bases and J by 8 bases, with 24 bases left in between. CDR3 DNA: TGTGCCACCGCTGATGGGGGGCTCGGGTACAAGCAGTACTTC. It specifies CATADGGLGYKQYF.